The 26 T cell receptor beta chains listed next were all sequenced from one sample in a study of blood T cell repertoires in COVID-19. Sequencing used immunoSEQ multiplex PCR; TCRdb keeps in-frame clones, though not all of them. Counted here are about 210,000 clones, around 86% occurring once; the ten biggest clones make up 7% to 9%. The sample taken for sequencing was PBMCs or T cells enriched from blood (not recorded which). The receptor set was obtained from a man in his thirties or forties in a cohort exposed to, infected with or recovered from COVID-19 (not recorded which).

This sequence joins TRBV7-3 and TRBJ2-7, with TRBD2 identical over 7 bases. Germline V gene data show CDR1 as SGHTA and CDR2 as FQGTGA. The CDR3 spans 13 residues. The junction had 7 bases not matched to a gene; V was cut back by 5 bases and J by 6 bases. CDR3 sequence reads: CASSVGLEGEQYF. For the CDR3, the DNA is TGTGCCAGCAGCGTAGGACTAGAGGGCGAGCAGTACTTC.

This clone has a handful of counts. CDR3 sequence: CARSPPSAPYEQYF. DNA for the CDR3: TGTGCCAGGAGCCCCCCCAGCGCGCCCTACGAGCAGTACTTC. This chain connects TRBV2 to TRBJ2-7; D gene unclear. Trimming removed 9 bases from V and 2 bases from J, with 17 bases in between. The CDR3 runs 14 residues. CDR1 and CDR2 from the germline V gene are SNHLY and FYNNEI.

The chain couples TRBV7-8 to TRBJ2-5, with a possible D match to TRBD2 (6 bases). CDR3 length: 19 amino acids. The germline V gene encodes CDR1 SGHVS and CDR2 FQNEAQ. The V end was cut by 1 base, the J end by 4 bases, with 25 bases between. This CDR3 reads CASSLDTSWVGPQGETQYF. CDR3 DNA: TGTGCCAGCAGCTTAGATACTAGCTGGGTTGGCCCGCAGGGAGAGACCCAGTACTTC.

The V and J genes are TRBV15 and TRBJ2-5; TRBD1 aligns across 8 bases. V gave up 3 bases and J gave up 0 bases; unmatched junction bases: 3. Looked up from germline, CDR1 is LNHNV and CDR2 is YYDKDF (reference sequence). This CDR3 comprises 15 residues. The CDR3 is CATSRTGVYQETQYF. The CDR3 coding sequence is TGTGCCACCAGCAGGACAGGGGTCTACCAAGAGACCCAGTACTTC.

This clone appeared a single time. The chain couples TRBV5-1 to TRBJ1-3; D gene ambiguous. The CDR3 runs 16 residues. V lost 4 bases and J 0 bases, leaving 14 bases between the germline ends. Germline lookup yields CDR1 SGHRS and CDR2 YFSETQ. The DNA for the CDR3 is TGCGCCAGCAGCCAGCGTACTCCAACCTCTGGAAACACCATATATTTT. This codes for CASSQRTPTSGNTIYF.

V gene TRBV6-5 combines with J gene TRBJ2-5; possible D gene TRBD1, 5 bases. The length of the CDR3 is 13 residues. From germline, CDR1 is MNHEY and CDR2 SVGAGI. Trimming shortened V by 2 bases and J by 5 bases, and 9 bases separated the two germline ends. Here the CDR3 reads CASSYVGRETQYF. In DNA, the CDR3 is TGTGCCAGCAGTTACGTGGGGCGGGAGACCCAGTACTTC.

This chain joins TRBV5-1 and TRBJ1-6, with D perhaps TRBD1 (5 bases). CDR3 length equals 15 residues. Germline V gene sequence: CDR1 SGHRS, CDR2 YFSETQ. Trimming took 2 bases from V and 5 from J, leaving 11 bases between them. CDR3 sequence reads: CASSFRGKNNSPLHF. As DNA, the CDR3 is TGCGCCAGCAGCTTTCGGGGGAAGAATAATTCACCCCTCCACTTT.

The CDR3 is CASSYFDMLNTEAFF. The CDR3 DNA follows: TGTGCCAGCAGTTACTTCGACATGTTGAACACTGAAGCTTTCTTT. This chain uses TRBV6-5 with TRBJ1-1, with D hard to call. The CDR3 loop spans 15 amino acids. CDR1 and CDR2 (germline): MNHEY, SVGAGI. Trimming shortened V by 1 base and J by 0 bases, and 9 bases separated the two germline ends.

The chain links TRBV7-2 to TRBJ1-5, with TRBD1 as a possible D gene (6 bases). Germline CDR1 SGHTA, CDR2 FQGNSA. The CDR3 length is 15 residues. V gave up 4 bases and J gave up 3 bases, with 13 bases separating them. The CDR3 loop reads CASSYGGQINQPQHF. The DNA for the CDR3 is TGTGCCAGCAGCTACGGCGGACAGATCAATCAGCCCCAGCATTTT.

The V call is TRBV25-1, the J call TRBJ2-5, with 7 positions matching TRBD2. V trimming: 1 base; J trimming: 3 bases; junction bases outside the gene matches: 8. CDR1 is MGHDK, CDR2 SYGVNS, per germline. The CDR3 length is 16 residues. CDR3 DNA: TGTGCCAGCAGTGAATGGATCTCAGCGGGAAAAGAGACCCAGTACTTC. As protein: CASSEWISAGKETQYF.

As for this clone: Other DNA sequences in this sample translate to the same CDR3. V is TRBV29-1 and J is TRBJ1-5; D gene unclear. Germline loops: CDR1 SQVTM, CDR2 ANQGSEA. Trimming took off 4 bases at V and 4 bases at J, with 8 bases between the two ends. The CDR3 has 12 residues. CDR3 sequence (DNA): TGCAGCGTTGGACACTCAAATCAGCCCCAGCATTTT. Translation: CSVGHSNQPQHF.

V gene TRBV9 combines with J gene TRBJ2-7; 9 bases are a match to TRBD2. The CDR3 length is 14 residues. V shed 2 bases, J shed 3 bases, and the junction held 3 bases outside the gene matches. The germline V gene has CDR1 SGDLS and CDR2 YYNGEE. The CDR3 DNA sequence: TGTGCCAGCAGCGTTCTAGCGGGAAACTACGAGCAGTACTTC. This translates into CASSVLAGNYEQYF.

V gene TRBV19 combines with J gene TRBJ2-7; the match to TRBD1 covers 8 bases. This CDR3 has 15 residues. V trimming: 5 bases; J trimming: 5 bases; junction bases outside the gene matches: 11. Germline CDR1 LNHDA, CDR2 SQIVND (reference sequence). In nucleotides, the CDR3 is TGTGCCAGTAGTTTTGGGACAGGCGCCGGGGACGAGCAGTACTTC. This translates into CASSFGTGAGDEQYF.

As concerns this clone: Germline is not matched at one junction end, which may reflect a read error. This sequence joins TRBV5-5 and TRBJ2-7, with TRBD1 matching over 7 bases. CDR1 SGHKS and CDR2 YYEKEE come from the germline V gene (reference sequence). The CDR3 sequence is 12 residues long. CDR3 protein: CASSLTGTAVLF. DNA for the CDR3: TGTGCCAGCAGCTTAACCGGGACAGCGGTCCTCTTC.

J is TRBJ2-1 and V is TRBV9; 13 bases fit TRBD2. The V gene's germline CDR1 is SGDLS and CDR2 YYNGEE. CDR3 length equals 16 residues. The V and J ends lost 3 bases and 8 bases, in that order; junction bases with no gene match: 8. CDR3 nucleotides: TGTGCCAGCAGCGGAGGACTAGCGGGAGTAGTCTATGAGCAGTTCTTC. Its translation is CASSGGLAGVVYEQFF. Using reference TRBV9 and TRBJ2-1 for the parts outside the CDR3, the full variable domain is DSGVTQTPKHLITATGQRVTLRCSPRSGDLSVYWYQQSLDQGLQFLIQYYNGEERAKGNILERFSAQQFPDLHSELNLSSLELGDSALYFCASSGGLAGVVYEQFFGPGTRLTVL.

This chain uses TRBV6-1 with TRBJ2-3; D gene unclear. V gave up 4 bases and J gave up 0 bases, with 17 bases separating them. CDR1 MNHNS and CDR2 SASEGT come from the germline V gene. This CDR3 has 17 amino acids. CDR3 sequence reads: CASSAITTDQSTDTQYF. For the CDR3, the DNA is TGTGCCAGCAGTGCCATCACTACCGACCAAAGCACAGATACGCAGTATTTT.

The chain is built from TRBV28 and TRBJ2-7, with 10 bases aligning to TRBD2. This CDR3 has 20 residues. The V gene end was trimmed by 1 base and the J gene end by 2 bases; junction bases not matched to a gene: 17. Germline V CDR1 and CDR2: MDHEN, SYDVKM. CDR3 amino acids: CASSLFQIPPLAGRTYEQYF. CDR3 coding DNA: TGTGCCAGCAGTTTATTCCAAATCCCCCCACTAGCGGGACGTACCTACGAGCAGTACTTC.

The chain recombines TRBV5-6 with TRBJ1-2; D is unresolved. The CDR3 has 15 amino acids. From germline, CDR1 is SGHDT and CDR2 YYEEEE. The V gene lost 2 bases and the J gene lost 4 bases, with 15 bases spanning the gap. The CDR3 is CASSLNPEILYGYTF. Here the CDR3 DNA reads TGTGCCAGCAGCTTAAATCCGGAGATTCTCTATGGCTACACCTTC.

In its sample, this clone was seen once. This chain joins TRBV19 and TRBJ1-3; D might be TRBD1 (5 bases). Germline lookup yields CDR1 LNHDA and CDR2 SQIVND (reference sequence). This CDR3 region has 14 residues. V was shortened by 7 bases and J by 4 bases, with 14 bases between the two germline ends. CDR3 amino acids: CASIRRGAGNTIYF. The CDR3 DNA reads TGTGCCAGTATTCGACGCGGGGCCGGAAACACCATATATTTT. Filled out from reference TRBV19 and TRBJ1-3, the complete variable domain reads DGGITQSPKYLFRKEGQNVTLSCEQNLNHDAMYWYRQDPGQGLRLIYYSQIVNDFQKGDIAEGYSVSREKKESFPLTVTSAQKNPTAFYLCASIRRGAGNTIYFGEGSWLTVV.

This clone occurred once. The chain uses TRBV5-1 and TRBJ2-5; 15 bases align to TRBD2. This CDR3 spans 17 amino acids. Germline V CDR1 and CDR2: SGHRS, YFSETQ. Trimming at V came to 4 bases and at J to 0 bases, leaving 4 bases not matched to a gene. CDR3 bases: TGCGCCAGCAGCCCCGGACTAGCGGGAGGGTACCAAGAGACCCAGTACTTC. It yields the protein CASSPGLAGGYQETQYF.

V is TRBV5-6 and J is TRBJ1-3; a possible D gene is TRBD1 (5 bases). Germline assignment: CDR1 SGHDT and CDR2 YYEEEE. This CDR3 has 16 amino acids. V shed 3 bases and J shed 0 bases, with 13 bases lying between them. The CDR3 loop is CASSWGGFRSGNTIYF. CDR3 sequence (DNA): TGTGCCAGCAGCTGGGGGGGGTTTCGCTCTGGAAACACCATATATTTT.

A single count supports this clone. The chain recombines TRBV19 with TRBJ2-7; 14 bases map to TRBD2. V lost 8 bases, J lost 7 bases, and 7 bases stayed unmatched. Germline assignment: CDR1 LNHDA and CDR2 SQIVND (reference sequence). CDR3 length: 14 residues. The CDR3 bases are TGTGCCAGTCAAGGGACTAGCGGGAGCGGAGAGCAGTACTTC. This codes for CASQGTSGSGEQYF.

V and J are TRBV6-5 and TRBJ1-1; TRBD1 matches 9 bases. This CDR3 is 14 amino acids long. V was clipped by 4 bases and J by 4 bases; unmatched bases: 4. Per germline, CDR1 MNHEY and CDR2 SVGAGI. CDR3 sequence (DNA): TGTGCCAGCAGTTCAAACAGGGGGCGCACTGAAGCTTTCTTT. Amino acid sequence: CASSSNRGRTEAFF.

A word on this clone: The junction differs from germline at one of its ends, possibly a read error. The chain combines TRBV19 with TRBJ1-6; D is perhaps TRBD1 (6 bases). The germline CDR1 and CDR2 sequences are LNHDA and SQIVND (reference sequence). The CDR3 has 15 residues. CDR3 sequence: CASSNQGSYTSPLHF. The CDR3 coding sequence is TGTGCCAGTAGTAACCAGGGGTCTTATACTTCACCCCTCCACTTT.

This clone was picked up one time. CDR3 nucleotides: TGTGCCAGTAGTTCAGGACTCTGGAACACCATATATTTT. Encoded protein: CASSSGLWNTIYF. The rearrangement joins TRBV19 to TRBJ1-3, with D unresolved. The V gene's germline CDR1 is LNHDA and CDR2 SQIVND (reference sequence). The CDR3 covers 13 residues. The V and J ends lost 5 bases and 7 bases respectively, with 12 bases between them.

The J gene is TRBJ2-1, the V gene TRBV2, with TRBD2 identical over 11 bases. V lost 11 bases and J lost 8; bases outside the gene matches: 14. The CDR3 contains 15 residues. Germline V gene data show CDR1 as SNHLY and CDR2 as FYNNEI. Written as DNA, the CDR3 is TGTGCCCTTCCTATGTTCCTAGCGGGAGGCGATGAGCAGTTCTTC. Amino acid sequence: CALPMFLAGGDEQFF.